This entry lists 21 T cell receptor beta chains sequenced from one sample in a study of T cell changes during pregnancy in multiple sclerosis. Libraries were prepared by immunoSEQ multiplex PCR; TCRdb keeps only in-frame clonotypes and omits some of them. The repertoire includes fewer than 140,000 clones, less than 95% of them detected once, and 1.6% sits in the top ten. This material consisted of peripheral blood, taken before pregnancy. The source of these receptors is a female donor with multiple sclerosis, enrolled in a pregnancy study.

This rearrangement joins TRBV5-4 to TRBJ2-5; 10 bases are shared with TRBD1. The CDR3 runs to 16 residues. The ends lost 3 bases at V and 4 bases at J; junction bases unmatched: 9. Germline values: CDR1 SGHNT, CDR2 YYREEE (reference sequence). The CDR3 here is CASSSGQGGRLETQYF. CDR3 in DNA: TGTGCCAGCAGCTCAGGACAGGGGGGGAGGTTAGAGACCCAGTACTTC.

The V gene is TRBV7-9, the J gene TRBJ2-3; 8 nucleotides match TRBD1. Trimming removed 5 bases from V and 0 bases from J; junction bases left unmatched: 7. The CDR3 totals 16 residues. Germline V gives CDR1 SEHNR, CDR2 FQNEAQ (reference sequence). DNA for the CDR3: TGTGCCAGCAGCCCAAAGACAGGGGCTAGCACAGATACGCAGTATTTT. This sequence encodes CASSPKTGASTDTQYF.

This rearrangement joins TRBV5-6 to TRBJ1-1; D not resolved. Germline CDR1 is SGHDT and CDR2 is YYEEEE. The germline V and J ends were trimmed by 4 bases and 6 bases, with 10 bases remaining between them. The CDR3 runs 12 residues. The CDR3 bases are TGTGCCAGCAGCGGAGAAGTTGCTGAAGCTTTCTTT. Its protein is CASSGEVAEAFF.

V is TRBV25-1 and J is TRBJ2-5; 11 bases match TRBD2. The V gene end was trimmed by 8 bases and the J gene end by 7 bases; junction bases not matched to a gene: 6. CDR1 is MGHDK and CDR2 is SYGVNS in the germline V gene. The CDR3 loop spans 13 amino acids. CDR3 DNA sequence: TGTGCCAGCTCTCAAGGACTAGCGGGGACCCAGTACTTC. Translated, it gives CASSQGLAGTQYF.

The genes are TRBV19 and TRBJ2-7, with 7 nucleotides matching TRBD1. This CDR3 contains 14 residues. CDR1 is LNHDA and CDR2 is SQIVND in the germline V gene (reference sequence). Losses at the gene ends were 3 bases for V and 2 bases for J; bases not matched to a gene: 4. DNA of the CDR3: TGTGCCAGTAGTATCTGGGGACAGACCTACGAGCAGTACTTC. This codes for CASSIWGQTYEQYF. Using reference TRBV19 and TRBJ2-7 for the parts outside the CDR3, the full variable domain is DGGITQSPKYLFRKEGQNVTLSCEQNLNHDAMYWYRQDPGQGLRLIYYSQIVNDFQKGDIAEGYSVSREKKESFPLTVTSAQKNPTAFYLCASSIWGQTYEQYFGPGTRLTVT.

The rearrangement links TRBV4-3 to TRBJ2-1, with D perhaps matching TRBD1 (6 bases). The ends were cut back, 6 bases at V and 1 base at J, with 16 bases in the middle. Germline CDR1 reads LGHNA; CDR2 reads YSLEER. The CDR3 consists of 16 residues. The CDR3 region has the DNA TGCGCCAGCAGGCGAGAAGTAGGGGGTTCCTACAATGAGCAGTTCTTC. Its translation is CASRREVGGSYNEQFF.

As regards this clone: An end of the junction does not agree with germline; a read error may underlie this. In the same sample, other DNA sequences code for this CDR3. J is TRBJ1-1 and V is TRBV28, with 9 bases aligning to TRBD1. Germline CDR1 reads MDHEN; CDR2 reads SYDVKM. This CDR3 region has 15 residues. Written as DNA, the CDR3 is TGTGCTAGCAGTCCAAGGACAGGGGATTCGACTGAAGCTTTCTTT. This codes for CASSPRTGDSTEAFF.

This chain links TRBV10-3 with TRBJ2-1; 10 positions agree with TRBD1. With V trimmed by 2 bases and J by 9 bases, 7 bases remained unmatched. The CDR3 is made up of 15 amino acids. The germline gives CDR1 ENHRY, CDR2 SYGVKD. For the CDR3, the DNA is TGTGCCATCAGTGAGGCCCTGGGACAGGGGTCTGAGCAGTTCTTC. Its translation is CAISEALGQGSEQFF.

A few counts support this clone. This chain joins TRBV9 and TRBJ1-2, with 9 bases aligning to TRBD1. The CDR3 is 14 amino acids. Germline CDR1 is SGDLS and CDR2 is YYNGEE. V shed 1 base, J shed 8 bases, and the junction held 6 bases outside the gene matches. CDR3 residues: CASSVSGTGNGYTF. CDR3 bases: TGTGCCAGCAGCGTATCCGGGACAGGGAACGGCTACACCTTC.

The chain combines TRBV10-3 with TRBJ2-7; D gene ambiguous. Germline CDR1 ENHRY, CDR2 SYGVKD. V lost 2 bases and J 5 bases, leaving 7 bases between the germline ends. This CDR3 has 12 amino acids. This CDR3 reads CAISEISDEQYF. The CDR3 DNA reads TGTGCCATCAGTGAGATCAGCGACGAGCAGTACTTC.

V is TRBV11-2 and J is TRBJ2-7, with a possible D match to TRBD1 (5 bases). The germline CDR1 and CDR2 sequences are SGHAT and FQNNGV. V lost 1 base to trimming and J lost 3 bases, with 10 bases between them. The CDR3 totals 14 residues. DNA of the CDR3: TGTGCCAGCAGCTTAGTTCAAGGGGTCTACGAGCAGTACTTC. It translates to CASSLVQGVYEQYF.

This chain connects TRBV27 to TRBJ1-1, with 7 bases fitting TRBD1. The junction had 10 bases not matched to a gene; V was cut back by 6 bases and J by 6 bases. Looked up from germline, CDR1 is MNHEY and CDR2 is SMNVEV (reference sequence). This CDR3 is built from 14 residues. DNA for the CDR3: TGTGCCAGCAGACTCGCAGGGGGAAGTTCTGAAGCTTTCTTT. Amino acid sequence: CASRLAGGSSEAFF.

The chain has TRBV27 and TRBJ2-7, with 9 nucleotides matching TRBD2. The J segment lost 0 bases and the V segment lost 8 bases, leaving 5 bases of the junction unmatched. The CDR3 extends over 14 amino acids. Germline lookup yields CDR1 MNHEY and CDR2 SMNVEV (reference sequence). The CDR3 DNA follows: TGTGCCAGCTGGCGGCGGGGGGGCTCCTACGAGCAGTACTTC. Protein: CASWRRGGSYEQYF.

V and J are TRBV9 and TRBJ2-7; possibly TRBD1 for D (6 bases). The germline gives CDR1 SGDLS, CDR2 YYNGEE. The CDR3 loop spans 16 amino acids. The ends were cut back, 0 bases at V and 0 bases at J, with 13 bases in the middle. The CDR3 bases are TGTGCCAGCAGCGTAGGCGGACAGTTCAGCTCCTACGAGCAGTACTTC. Translating it yields CASSVGGQFSSYEQYF.

The chain is built from TRBV11-3 and TRBJ1-1; tentatively, D is TRBD1 (5 bases). The CDR3 spans 14 residues. Germline V gene data show CDR1 as SGHNT and CDR2 as YENEEA. The ends were cut back, 7 bases at V and 3 bases at J, with 15 bases in the middle. The CDR3 spells CASIRGGLYTEAFF. The CDR3 region has the DNA TGTGCCAGCATAAGGGGCGGATTATACACTGAAGCTTTCTTT.

The gene calls are TRBV7-9 and TRBJ1-2, with unresolved D. Germline V gene sequence: CDR1 SEHNR, CDR2 FQNEAQ (reference sequence). The germline V and J ends were trimmed by 0 bases and 4 bases, with 3 bases remaining between them. This CDR3 contains 12 residues. In DNA, the CDR3 is TGTGCCAGCAGCTTAGCCGGCTATGGCTACACCTTC. This sequence encodes CASSLAGYGYTF.

The chain recombines TRBV20-1 with TRBJ1-2, with 7 bases matching TRBD1. CDR1 and CDR2 (germline): DFQATT, SNEGSKA (reference sequence). With 2 bases clipped from V and 8 bases from J, the junction kept 2 bases outside the gene matches. The CDR3 is 11 residues long. The CDR3 spells CSARTGEGYTF. CDR3 sequence (DNA): TGCAGTGCTAGAACAGGGGAAGGCTACACCTTC.

This sequence joins TRBV28 and TRBJ2-3; possible D gene TRBD2, 6 bases. Germline CDR1 reads MDHEN; CDR2 reads SYDVKM. V was cut by 6 bases and J by 3 bases, with 13 bases left in between. The CDR3 loop spans 14 amino acids. CDR3 in amino acids: CASRLIAVTDTQYF. The CDR3 DNA follows: TGTGCCAGCAGGTTAATAGCGGTAACAGATACGCAGTATTTT.

This chain links TRBV4-1 with TRBJ2-1, with TRBD1 matching 8 bases. The ends lost 4 bases at V and 3 bases at J; junction bases unmatched: 8. In germline, CDR1 is MGHRA, CDR2 YSYEKL. This CDR3 has 16 residues. The CDR3 loop reads CASSRVTGGSYNEQFF. DNA for the CDR3: TGCGCCAGCAGCCGCGTCACAGGGGGAAGCTACAATGAGCAGTTCTTC.

V usage is TRBV5-5 and J usage is TRBJ2-1; a possible D gene is TRBD1 (6 bases). The CDR3 loop spans 16 amino acids. The germline V gene has CDR1 SGHKS and CDR2 YYEKEE (reference sequence). Trimming took 3 bases from V and 4 from J, leaving 17 bases between them. Here the CDR3 reads CASSSARTVAYNEQFF. CDR3 in DNA: TGTGCCAGCAGCTCGGCCCGGACAGTTGCGTACAATGAGCAGTTCTTC.

This rearrangement joins TRBV28 to TRBJ2-1; the match to TRBD1 covers 7 bases. The CDR3 loop spans 15 amino acids. CDR1 and CDR2 (germline): MDHEN, SYDVKM. V dropped 8 bases and J dropped 4; count of bases not matched to a gene: 11. The CDR3 nucleotides are TGTGCCAGCCTCCCGGCGGACAGGTCGTACAATGAGCAGTTCTTC. It translates to CASLPADRSYNEQFF.